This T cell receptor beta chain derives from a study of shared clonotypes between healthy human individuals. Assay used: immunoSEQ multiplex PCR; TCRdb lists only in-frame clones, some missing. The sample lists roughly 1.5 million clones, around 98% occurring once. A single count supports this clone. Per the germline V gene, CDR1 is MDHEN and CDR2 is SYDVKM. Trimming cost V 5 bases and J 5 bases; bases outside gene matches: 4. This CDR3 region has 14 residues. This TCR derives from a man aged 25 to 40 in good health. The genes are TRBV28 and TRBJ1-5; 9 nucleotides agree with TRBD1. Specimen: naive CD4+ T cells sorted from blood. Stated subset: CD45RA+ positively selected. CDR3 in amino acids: CASSQGTGYQPQHF. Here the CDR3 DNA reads TGTGCCAGCAGTCAGGGGACAGGGTATCAGCCCCAGCATTTT. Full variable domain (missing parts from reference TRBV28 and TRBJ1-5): DVKVTQSSRYLVKRTGEKVFLECVQDMDHENMFWYRQDPGLGLRLIYFSYDVKMKEKGDIPEGYSVSREKKERFSLILESASTNQTSMYLCASSQGTGYQPQHFGDGTRLSIL.